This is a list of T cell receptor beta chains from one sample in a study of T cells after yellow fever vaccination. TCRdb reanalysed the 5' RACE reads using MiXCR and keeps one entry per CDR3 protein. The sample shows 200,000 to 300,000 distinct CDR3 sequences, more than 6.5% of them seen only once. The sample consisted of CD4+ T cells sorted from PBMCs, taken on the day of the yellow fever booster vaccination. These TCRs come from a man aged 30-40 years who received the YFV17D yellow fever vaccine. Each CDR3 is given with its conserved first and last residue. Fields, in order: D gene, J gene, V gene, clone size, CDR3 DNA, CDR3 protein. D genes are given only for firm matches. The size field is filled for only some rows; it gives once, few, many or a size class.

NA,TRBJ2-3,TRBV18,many,TGTGCCAGCAGCCCCACAGATACGCAGTATTTT,CASSPTDTQYF
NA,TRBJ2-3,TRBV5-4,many,TGTGCCAGCAGCTTGGTCCGCGGAGCTAGCACAGATACGCAGTATTTT,CASSLVRGASTDTQYF
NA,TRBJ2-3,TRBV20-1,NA,TGCAGTGCTAGAGATAACGGGCGGGGCAGCACAGATACGCAGTATTTT,CSARDNGRGSTDTQYF
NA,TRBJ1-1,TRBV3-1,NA,TGTGCCAGCAGCGCCGACCCGGGGACTGAAGCTTTCTTT,CASSADPGTEAFF
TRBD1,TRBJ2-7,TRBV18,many,TGTGCCAGCTCACGAGGGACAGGGTCCCCCTACGAGCAGTACTTC,CASSRGTGSPYEQYF
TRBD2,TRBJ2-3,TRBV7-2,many,TGTGCCAGCAGCTTCGGGAGCGGGGCGGATACGCAGTATTTT,CASSFGSGADTQYF
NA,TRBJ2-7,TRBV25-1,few,TGTGCCAGCCGGACAGCGGGTTCGTACGAGCAGTACTTC,CASRTAGSYEQYF
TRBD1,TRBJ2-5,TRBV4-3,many,TGCGCCAGCAGCCAAGGACAGGGTGGGGAGACCCAGTACTTC,CASSQGQGGETQYF
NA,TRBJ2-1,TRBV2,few,TGTGCCAGCAGTGAGGGCGATGAGCAGTTCTTC,CASSEGDEQFF
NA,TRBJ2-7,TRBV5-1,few,TGCGCCAGCAGCTTGGGACAGACTATCTCCTACGAGCAGTACTTC,CASSLGQTISYEQYF
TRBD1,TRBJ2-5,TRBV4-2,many,TGTGCCAGCAGCCGGGAAACCGACAGGGGAGAGACCCAGTACTTC,CASSRETDRGETQYF
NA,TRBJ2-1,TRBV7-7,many,TGTGCTAGCAGCCAGAATGAATTATCGGGCCGGAATGAGCAGTTCTTC,CASSQNELSGRNEQFF
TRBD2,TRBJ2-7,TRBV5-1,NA,TGCGCCAGCAGCAACCCTTCAAGCGGGAGAGGAACCTACGAGCAGTACTTC,CASSNPSSGRGTYEQYF
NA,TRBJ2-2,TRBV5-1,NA,TGCGCCAGCAGCTTGGCCCGGGGAAACACCGGGGAGCTGTTTTTT,CASSLARGNTGELFF
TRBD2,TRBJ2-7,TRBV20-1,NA,TGCAGTGCGGAGGGACTAGCGGGAGTATCCCCTTCCGAGCAGTACTTC,CSAEGLAGVSPSEQYF
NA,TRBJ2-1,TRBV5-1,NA,TGCGCCAGCAGCTTGGTCGTAGCTGAGCAGTTCTTC,CASSLVVAEQFF
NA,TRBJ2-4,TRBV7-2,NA,TGTGCCAGCAGCTTTCAGGGAAATCTAGCCAAAAACATTCAGTACTTC,CASSFQGNLAKNIQYF
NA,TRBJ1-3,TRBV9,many,TGTGCCAGCAGCGTAGGTGGAGGAAACACCATATATTTT,CASSVGGGNTIYF
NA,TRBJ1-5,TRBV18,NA,TGTGCCAGCTCACCACACCAGGATCAGCCCCAGCATTTT,CASSPHQDQPQHF
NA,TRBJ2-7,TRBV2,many,TGTGCCAGCAGTGTAGGACTCCGGGGCGAGCAGTACTTC,CASSVGLRGEQYF
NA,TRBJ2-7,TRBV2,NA,TGTGCCAGTCGACGACCTAGCGACTACGAGCAGTACTTC,CASRRPSDYEQYF
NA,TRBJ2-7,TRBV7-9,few,TGTGCCAGCAGCTCCGGGACGGCCCAGGCCGAGCAGTACTTC,CASSSGTAQAEQYF
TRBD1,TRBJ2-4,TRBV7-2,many,TGTGCCAGCACCCTAGACAGGGGGGGCATTCAGTACTTC,CASTLDRGGIQYF
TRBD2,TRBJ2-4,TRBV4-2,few,TGTGCCAGCAGTTTTAGCGGGGAAGCCAAAAACATTCAGTACTTC,CASSFSGEAKNIQYF
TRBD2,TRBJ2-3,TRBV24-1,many,TGTGCCACCAGTGATTCGAAGACTAGCGGGAGGGCGGATACGCAGTATTTT,CATSDSKTSGRADTQYF
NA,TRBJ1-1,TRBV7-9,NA,TGTGCCAGCAGCTTAGGTGGGGTCATGAACACTGAAGCTTTCTTT,CASSLGGVMNTEAFF
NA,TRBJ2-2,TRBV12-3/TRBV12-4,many,TGTGCCAGCAGTGCTATTCCGGGTTACAGGACCGGGGAGCTGTTTTTT,CASSAIPGYRTGELFF
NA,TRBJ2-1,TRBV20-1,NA,TGCAGTGCCCCCTCCCCAACAGGCATGTATCATGAGCAGTTCTTC,CSAPSPTGMYHEQFF
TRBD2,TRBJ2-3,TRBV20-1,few,TGCAGTGTTGCGGGGACTAACACAGATACGCAGTATTTT,CSVAGTNTDTQYF
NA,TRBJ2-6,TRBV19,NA,TGTGCCAGTAGTATTAGCGCCCTCTCTGGGGCCAACGTCCTGACTTTC,CASSISALSGANVLTF
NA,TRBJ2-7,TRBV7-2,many,TGTGCCAGCAGCTTTGACTACTACGAGCAGTACTTC,CASSFDYYEQYF
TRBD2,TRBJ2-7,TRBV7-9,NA,TGTGCCAGCAGACCGACTAGCGGGAGTTCCTACGAGCAGTACTTC,CASRPTSGSSYEQYF
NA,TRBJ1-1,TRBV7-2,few,TGTGCCAGCAGCAACTACAGGGATCTAGAAGCTTTCTTT,CASSNYRDLEAFF
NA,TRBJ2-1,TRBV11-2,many,TGTGCCAGCAGCTTTTCGGCAGGTACCAATGAGCAGTTCTTC,CASSFSAGTNEQFF
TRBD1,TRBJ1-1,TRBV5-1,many,TGCGCCAGCAGCTTGGGGGACAGGGCTGGGACTGAAGCTTTCTTT,CASSLGDRAGTEAFF
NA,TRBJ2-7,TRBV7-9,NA,TGTGCCAGCAGCCAACGGGCGGGGGCCCCCTACGAGCAGTACTTC,CASSQRAGAPYEQYF
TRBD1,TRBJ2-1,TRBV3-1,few,TGTGCCAGCAGCTCCCCCGGGACAGAAAGGAATGAGCAGTTCTTC,CASSSPGTERNEQFF
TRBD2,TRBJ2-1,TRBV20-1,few,TGCAGTGCTCCCAGCGGGAGGTGGAATGAGCAGTTCTTC,CSAPSGRWNEQFF
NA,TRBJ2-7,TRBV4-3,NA,TGCGCCAGCAGCCAAGAGCCGTTATCTAACGAGCAGCACTTC,CASSQEPLSNEQHF
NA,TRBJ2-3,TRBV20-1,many,TGCAGTGCCACCGGGACAGCGGGGGATACGCAGTATTTT,CSATGTAGDTQYF
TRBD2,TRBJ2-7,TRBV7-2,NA,TGTGCCAGCAGGAGGGGCGGGAGTCTATACGAGCAGTACTTC,CASRRGGSLYEQYF
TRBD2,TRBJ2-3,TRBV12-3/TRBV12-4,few,TGTGCCAGCAGTGATCTTAGCGGGAGCACAGATACGCAGTATTTT,CASSDLSGSTDTQYF
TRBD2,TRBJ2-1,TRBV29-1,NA,TGCAGCGACTTTGGACTAGCGGGAGCCAGCTCCTACAATGAGCAGTTCTTC,CSDFGLAGASSYNEQFF
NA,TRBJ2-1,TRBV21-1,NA,TGTGCCAGCAGGAGAACCCCGGGAGCAGTGGCCTACAATGAGCAGTTCTTC,CASRRTPGAVAYNEQFF
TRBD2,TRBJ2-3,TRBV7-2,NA,TGTGCCAGCAGCTTGGGTAATACAGCGGGAACAGATACGCAGTATTTT,CASSLGNTAGTDTQYF
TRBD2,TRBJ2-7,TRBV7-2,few,TGTGCCAGCAGCCCGCGGGAGGTTCCCTTCGAGCAGTACTTC,CASSPREVPFEQYF
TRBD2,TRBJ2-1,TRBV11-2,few,TGTGCCAGCAACTCCCCTGCTAGCGGGAGAGGTGAGCAGTTCTTC,CASNSPASGRGEQFF